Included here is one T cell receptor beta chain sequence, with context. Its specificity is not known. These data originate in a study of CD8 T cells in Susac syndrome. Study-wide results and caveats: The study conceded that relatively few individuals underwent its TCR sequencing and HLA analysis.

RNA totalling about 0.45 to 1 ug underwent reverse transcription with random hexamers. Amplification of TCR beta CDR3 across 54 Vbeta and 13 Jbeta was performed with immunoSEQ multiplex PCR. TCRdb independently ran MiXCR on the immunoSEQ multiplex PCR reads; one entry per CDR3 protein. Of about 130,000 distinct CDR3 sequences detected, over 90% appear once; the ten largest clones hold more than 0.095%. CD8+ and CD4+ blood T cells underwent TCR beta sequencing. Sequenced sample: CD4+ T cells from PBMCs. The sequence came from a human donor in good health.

CDR3 loop: CASSQNLSPGLALGFF. Written as DNA, the CDR3 is TGCGCCAGCAGCCAAAATTTATCTCCGGGACTCGCACTGGGGTTCTTC. The chain carries TRBV4-1 and TRBJ2-1; D might be TRBD2 (6 bases). V was cut by 2 bases and J by 15 bases, with 26 bases left in between. Germline CDR1 MGHRA, CDR2 YSYEKL. The CDR3 contains 16 residues.